This T cell receptor beta chain was documented in a study of human T cells and chemical hapten exposure. This clonotype has a handful of counts. MiXCR, run by TCRdb on the RACE reads, gives a single entry per CDR3 protein. The sample contains some 340,000 distinct CDR3 sequences, around 7% of which appear only once. Time point defined: patch test 1, 2 weeks after DPC sensitization. As for treatment: therapeutic diphenylcyclopropenone sensitization with weekly scalp DPC. Deletions cut 6 bases from V and 5 bases from J, with 14 bases between. This CDR3 region has 13 residues. Germline-derived CDR1 and CDR2 are SGHTA and FQGNSA.

This receptor was identified in a woman between 18 and 29 years old with alopecia areata. Some clones in this sample may be carry-over from other donors' samples. V is TRBV7-2 and J is TRBJ2-7; tentative D call: TRBD2 (5 bases). The sample in question was whole blood, obtained in connection with sensitization to the hapten diphenylcyclopropenone (DPC). The CDR3 region has the DNA TGTGCCAGCAGTCGGCTCCCCGGGAACGAGCAGTACTTC. Residues: CASSRLPGNEQYF. Full variable domain (remainder filled in from reference TRBV7-2 and TRBJ2-7): GAGVSQSPSNKVTEKGKDVELRCDPISGHTALYWYRQSLGQGLEFLIYFQGNSAPDKSGLPSDRFSAERTGGSVSTLTIQRTQQEDSAVYLCASSRLPGNEQYFGPGTRLTVT.